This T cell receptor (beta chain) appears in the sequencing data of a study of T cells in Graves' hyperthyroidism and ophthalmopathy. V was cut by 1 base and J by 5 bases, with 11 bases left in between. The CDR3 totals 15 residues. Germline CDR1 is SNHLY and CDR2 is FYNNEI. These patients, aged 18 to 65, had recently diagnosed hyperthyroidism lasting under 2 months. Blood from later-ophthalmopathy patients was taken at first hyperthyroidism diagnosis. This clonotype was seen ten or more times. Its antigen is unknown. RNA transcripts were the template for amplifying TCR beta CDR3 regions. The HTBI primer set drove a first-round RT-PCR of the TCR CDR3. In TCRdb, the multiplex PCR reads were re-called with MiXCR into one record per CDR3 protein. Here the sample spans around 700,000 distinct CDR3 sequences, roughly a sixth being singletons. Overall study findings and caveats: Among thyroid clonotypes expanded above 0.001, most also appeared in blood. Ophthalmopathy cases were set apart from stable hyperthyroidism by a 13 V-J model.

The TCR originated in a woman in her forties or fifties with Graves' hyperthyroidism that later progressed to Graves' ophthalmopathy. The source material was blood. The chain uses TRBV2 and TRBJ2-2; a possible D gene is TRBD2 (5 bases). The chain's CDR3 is CASSEVRRGTGELFF. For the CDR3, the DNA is TGTGCCAGCAGTGAAGTGCGGCGCGGGACCGGGGAGCTGTTTTTT. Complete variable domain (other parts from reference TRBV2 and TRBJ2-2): EPEVTQTPSHQVTQMGQEVILRCVPISNHLYFYWYRQILGQKVEFLVSFYNNEISEKSEIFDDQFSVERPDGSNFTLKIRSTKLEDSAMYFCASSEVRRGTGELFFGEGSRLTVL.